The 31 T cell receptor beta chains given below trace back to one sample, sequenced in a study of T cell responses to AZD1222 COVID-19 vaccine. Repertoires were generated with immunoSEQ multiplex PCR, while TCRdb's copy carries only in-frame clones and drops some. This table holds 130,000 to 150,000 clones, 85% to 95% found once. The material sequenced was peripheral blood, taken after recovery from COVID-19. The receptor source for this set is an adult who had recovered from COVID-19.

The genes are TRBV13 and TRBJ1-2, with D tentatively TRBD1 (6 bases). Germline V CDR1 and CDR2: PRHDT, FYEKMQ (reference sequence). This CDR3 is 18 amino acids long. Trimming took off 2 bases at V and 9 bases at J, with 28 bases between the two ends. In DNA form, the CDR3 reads TGTGCCAGCAGCTTATCGATCCTCGGCGTGGTACAGGGTGATAGCTACACCTTC. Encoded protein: CASSLSILGVVQGDSYTF.

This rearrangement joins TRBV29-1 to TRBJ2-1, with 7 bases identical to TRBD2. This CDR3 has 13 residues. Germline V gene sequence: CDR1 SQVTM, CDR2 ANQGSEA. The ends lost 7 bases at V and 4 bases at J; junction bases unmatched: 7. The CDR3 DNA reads TGCAGCGGCCAGCGGGAAGAATACAATGAGCAGTTCTTC. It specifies CSGQREEYNEQFF.

The CDR3 spells CASSLGETINQPQHF. CDR3 DNA sequence: TGTGCCAGCAGCTTAGGAGAGACAATCAATCAGCCCCAGCATTTT. The chain uses TRBV7-9 and TRBJ1-5; no clear D gene. Germline values: CDR1 SEHNR, CDR2 FQNEAQ (reference sequence). There are 15 residues in the CDR3. V lost 1 base and J lost 3, with 10 bases in between. Filled out from reference TRBV7-9 and TRBJ1-5, the complete variable domain reads DTGVSQNPRHKITKRGQNVTFRCDPISEHNRLYWYRQTLGQGPEFLTYFQNEAQLEKSRLLSDRFSAERPKGSFSTLEIQRTEQGDSAMYLCASSLGETINQPQHFGDGTRLSIL.

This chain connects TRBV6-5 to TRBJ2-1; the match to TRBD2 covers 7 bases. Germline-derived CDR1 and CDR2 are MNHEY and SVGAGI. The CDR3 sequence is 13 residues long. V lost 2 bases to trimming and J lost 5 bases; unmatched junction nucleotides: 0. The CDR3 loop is CASSYAGDNEQFF. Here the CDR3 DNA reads TGTGCCAGCAGTTACGCGGGAGACAATGAGCAGTTCTTC.

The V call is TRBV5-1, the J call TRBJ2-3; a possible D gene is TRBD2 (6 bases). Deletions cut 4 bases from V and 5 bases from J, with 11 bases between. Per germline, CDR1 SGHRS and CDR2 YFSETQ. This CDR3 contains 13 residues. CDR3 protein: CASSPDYQDTQYF. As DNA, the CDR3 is TGCGCCAGCAGCCCGGACTATCAAGATACGCAGTATTTT.

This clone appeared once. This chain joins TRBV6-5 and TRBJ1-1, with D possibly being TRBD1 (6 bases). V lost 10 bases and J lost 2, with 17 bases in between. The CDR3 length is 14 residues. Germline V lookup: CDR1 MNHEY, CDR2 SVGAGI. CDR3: CANRSLQGNTEAFF. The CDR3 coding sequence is TGTGCCAACAGGTCGCTACAGGGAAACACTGAAGCTTTCTTT.

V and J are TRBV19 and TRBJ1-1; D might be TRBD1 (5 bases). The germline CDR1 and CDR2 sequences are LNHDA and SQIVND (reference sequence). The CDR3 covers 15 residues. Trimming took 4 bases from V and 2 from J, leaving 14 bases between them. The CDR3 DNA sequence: TGTGCCAGTAGTACACGGGGCCCGCTAAACACTGAAGCTTTCTTT. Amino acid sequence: CASSTRGPLNTEAFF.

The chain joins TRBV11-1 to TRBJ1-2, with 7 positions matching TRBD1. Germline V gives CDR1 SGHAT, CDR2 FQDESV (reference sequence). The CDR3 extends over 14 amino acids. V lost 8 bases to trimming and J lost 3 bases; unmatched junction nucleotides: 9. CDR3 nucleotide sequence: TGTGCCAGCTCCCCGGACAGGACTTACTATGGCTACACCTTC. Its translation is CASSPDRTYYGYTF. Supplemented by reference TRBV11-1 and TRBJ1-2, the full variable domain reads EAEVAQSPRYKITEKSQAVAFWCDPISGHATLYWYRQILGQGPELLVQFQDESVVDDSQLPKDRFSAERLKGVDSTLKIQPAELGDSAMYLCASSPDRTYYGYTFGSGTRLTVV.

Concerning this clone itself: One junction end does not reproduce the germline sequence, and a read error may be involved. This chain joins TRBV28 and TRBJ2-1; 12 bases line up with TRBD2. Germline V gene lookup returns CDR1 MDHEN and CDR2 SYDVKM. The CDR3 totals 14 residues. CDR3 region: CASSLETSGSRFLF. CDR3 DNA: TGTGCCAGCAGTTTAGAGACTAGCGGGAGTAGATTTCTCTTC.

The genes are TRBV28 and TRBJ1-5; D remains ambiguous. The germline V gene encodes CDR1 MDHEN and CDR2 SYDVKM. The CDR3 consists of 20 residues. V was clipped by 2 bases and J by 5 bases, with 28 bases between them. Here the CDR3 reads CASSLRGVVSAHHGDQPQHF. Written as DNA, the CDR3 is TGTGCCAGCAGTTTACGAGGCGTTGTGTCGGCACACCATGGAGATCAGCCCCAGCATTTT.

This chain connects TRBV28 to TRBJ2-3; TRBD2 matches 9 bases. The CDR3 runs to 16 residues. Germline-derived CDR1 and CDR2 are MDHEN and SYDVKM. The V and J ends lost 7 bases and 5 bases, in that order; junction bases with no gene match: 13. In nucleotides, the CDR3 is TGTGCCAGCAATCAACAGCGGGAGGTCAGGGGAGATACGCAGTATTTT. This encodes CASNQQREVRGDTQYF.

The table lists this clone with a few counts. The CDR3 region is CASRNGPNSPLHF. Here the CDR3 DNA reads TGTGCCAGCAGGAACGGACCAAATTCACCCCTCCACTTT. The rearrangement joins TRBV2 to TRBJ1-6; D is unclear. V was pared by 6 bases and J by 7 bases, with 10 bases between. This CDR3 is built from 13 residues. Per germline, CDR1 SNHLY and CDR2 FYNNEI.

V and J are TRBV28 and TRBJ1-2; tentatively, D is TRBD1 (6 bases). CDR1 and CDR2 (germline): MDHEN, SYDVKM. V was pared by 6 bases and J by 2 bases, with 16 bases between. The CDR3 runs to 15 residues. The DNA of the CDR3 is TGTGCCAGCAGCCCGGTCGTTCAGGGGAACTATGGCTACACCTTC. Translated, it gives CASSPVVQGNYGYTF.

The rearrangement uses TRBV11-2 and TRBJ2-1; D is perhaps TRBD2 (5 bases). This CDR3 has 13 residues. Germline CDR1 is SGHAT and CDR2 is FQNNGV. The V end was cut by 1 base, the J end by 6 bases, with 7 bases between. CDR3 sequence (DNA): TGTGCCAGCAGCTTAGGGCTAGCCAATGAGCAGTTCTTC. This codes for CASSLGLANEQFF.

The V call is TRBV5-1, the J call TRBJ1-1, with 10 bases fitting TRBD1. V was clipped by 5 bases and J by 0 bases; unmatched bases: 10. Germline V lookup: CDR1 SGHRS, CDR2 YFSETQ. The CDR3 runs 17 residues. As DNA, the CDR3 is TGCGCCAGCAGGTTCTCCGGGACAGGGGTAATGAACACTGAAGCTTTCTTT. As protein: CASRFSGTGVMNTEAFF.

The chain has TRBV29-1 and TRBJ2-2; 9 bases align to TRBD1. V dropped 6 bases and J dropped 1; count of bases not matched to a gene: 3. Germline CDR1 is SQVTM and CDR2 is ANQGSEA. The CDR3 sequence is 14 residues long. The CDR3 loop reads CSVGQGGNTGELFF. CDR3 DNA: TGCAGCGTGGGACAGGGAGGGAACACCGGGGAGCTGTTTTTT.

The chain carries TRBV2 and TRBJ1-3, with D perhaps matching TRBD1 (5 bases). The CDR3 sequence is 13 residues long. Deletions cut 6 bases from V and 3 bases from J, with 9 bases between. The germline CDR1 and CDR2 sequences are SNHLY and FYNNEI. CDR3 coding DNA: TGTGCCAGCAGCAGAGGGGTTGGAAACACCATATATTTT. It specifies CASSRGVGNTIYF.

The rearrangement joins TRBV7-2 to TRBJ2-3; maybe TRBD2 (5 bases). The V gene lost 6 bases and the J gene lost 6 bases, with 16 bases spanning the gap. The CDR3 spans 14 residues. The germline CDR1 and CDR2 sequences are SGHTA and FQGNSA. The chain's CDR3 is CASSSRRGWDTQYF. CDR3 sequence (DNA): TGTGCCAGCAGTTCCCGGCGAGGGTGGGATACGCAGTATTTT.

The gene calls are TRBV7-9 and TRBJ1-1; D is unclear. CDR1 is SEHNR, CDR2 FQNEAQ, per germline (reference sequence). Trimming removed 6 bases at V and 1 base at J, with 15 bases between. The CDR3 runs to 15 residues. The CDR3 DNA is TGTGCCAGCAGTCCTCTTGGGATGGGGAACACTGAAGCTTTCTTT. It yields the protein CASSPLGMGNTEAFF.

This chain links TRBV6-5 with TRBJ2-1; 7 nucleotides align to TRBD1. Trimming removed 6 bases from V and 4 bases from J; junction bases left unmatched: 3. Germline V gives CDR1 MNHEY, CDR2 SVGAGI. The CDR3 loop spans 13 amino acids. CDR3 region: CASSLDRYNEQFF. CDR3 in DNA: TGTGCCAGCAGCTTGGACAGGTACAATGAGCAGTTCTTC.

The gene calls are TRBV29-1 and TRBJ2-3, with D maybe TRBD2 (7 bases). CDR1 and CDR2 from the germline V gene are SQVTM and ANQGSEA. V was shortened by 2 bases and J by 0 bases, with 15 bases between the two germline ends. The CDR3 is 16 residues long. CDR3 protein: CSVESGRGTSTDTQYF. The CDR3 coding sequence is TGCAGCGTTGAATCGGGGAGGGGGACTAGCACAGATACGCAGTATTTT.

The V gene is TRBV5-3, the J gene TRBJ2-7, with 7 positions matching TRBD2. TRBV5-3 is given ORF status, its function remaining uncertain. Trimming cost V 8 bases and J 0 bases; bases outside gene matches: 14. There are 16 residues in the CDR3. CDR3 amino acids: CARTPRTRLPSYEQYF. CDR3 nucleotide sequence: TGTGCCAGGACCCCTAGGACTAGGCTTCCCTCCTACGAGCAGTACTTC.

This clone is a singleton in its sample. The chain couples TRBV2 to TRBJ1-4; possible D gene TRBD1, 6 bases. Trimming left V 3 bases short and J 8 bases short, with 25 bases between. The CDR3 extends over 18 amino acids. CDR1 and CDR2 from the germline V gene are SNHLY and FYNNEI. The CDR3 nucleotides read TGTGCCAGCAGTGATTGGGCGCCCAGGGGTTTAGGGGAAGAAAAACTGTTTTTT. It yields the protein CASSDWAPRGLGEEKLFF.

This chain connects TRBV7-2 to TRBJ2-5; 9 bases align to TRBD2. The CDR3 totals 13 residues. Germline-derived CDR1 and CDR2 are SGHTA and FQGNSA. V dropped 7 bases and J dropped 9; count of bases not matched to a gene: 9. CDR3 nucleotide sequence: TGTGCCAGCACCCGAGGAGCTAGCGGGGCCCAGTACTTC. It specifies CASTRGASGAQYF.

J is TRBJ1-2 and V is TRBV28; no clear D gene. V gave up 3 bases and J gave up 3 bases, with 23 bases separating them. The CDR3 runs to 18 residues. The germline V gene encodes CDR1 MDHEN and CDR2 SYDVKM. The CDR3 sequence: CASSLNAVSDSYDYGYTF. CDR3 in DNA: TGTGCCAGCAGTTTGAACGCGGTGTCAGATTCATACGACTATGGCTACACCTTC.

The CDR3 is CASRSLIWDGPSGANVLTF. CDR3 coding DNA: TGTGCCAGCAGATCTCTAATTTGGGACGGACCGAGCGGGGCCAACGTCCTGACTTTC. The rearrangement links TRBV28 to TRBJ2-6; tentatively, D is TRBD1 or TRBD2 (5 bases each). V gave up 6 bases and J gave up 4 bases, with 25 bases separating them. There are 19 residues in the CDR3. CDR1 is MDHEN, CDR2 SYDVKM, per germline.

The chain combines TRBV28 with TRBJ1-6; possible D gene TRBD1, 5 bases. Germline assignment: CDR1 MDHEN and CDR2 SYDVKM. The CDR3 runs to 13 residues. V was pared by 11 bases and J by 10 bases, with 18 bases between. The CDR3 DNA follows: TGTGCCGGCTTTGGGGGGGTTGGATCACCCCTCCACTTT. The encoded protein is CAGFGGVGSPLHF.

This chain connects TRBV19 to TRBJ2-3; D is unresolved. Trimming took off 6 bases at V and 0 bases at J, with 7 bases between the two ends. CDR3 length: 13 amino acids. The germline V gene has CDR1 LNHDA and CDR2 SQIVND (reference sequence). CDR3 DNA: TGTGCCAGTAGGGGAAGTAGCACAGATACGCAGTATTTT. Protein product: CASRGSSTDTQYF. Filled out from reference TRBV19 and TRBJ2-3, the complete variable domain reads DGGITQSPKYLFRKEGQNVTLSCEQNLNHDAMYWYRQDPGQGLRLIYYSQIVNDFQKGDIAEGYSVSREKKESFPLTVTSAQKNPTAFYLCASRGSSTDTQYFGPGTRLTVL.

The CDR3 DNA follows: TGTGCCAGCACCTTGGGGGTTACTAACTATGGCTACACCTTC. It codes for CASTLGVTNYGYTF. This sequence joins TRBV28 and TRBJ1-2; possible D gene TRBD1, 5 bases. The germline gives CDR1 MDHEN, CDR2 SYDVKM. This CDR3 has 14 residues. V was clipped by 7 bases and J by 0 bases, with 12 bases between them.

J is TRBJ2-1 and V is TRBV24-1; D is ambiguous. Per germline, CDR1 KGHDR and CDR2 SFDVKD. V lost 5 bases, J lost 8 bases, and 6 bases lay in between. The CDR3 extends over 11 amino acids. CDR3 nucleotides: TGTGCCACCAGTGTCGGGTATGAGCAGTTCTTC. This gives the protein CATSVGYEQFF.

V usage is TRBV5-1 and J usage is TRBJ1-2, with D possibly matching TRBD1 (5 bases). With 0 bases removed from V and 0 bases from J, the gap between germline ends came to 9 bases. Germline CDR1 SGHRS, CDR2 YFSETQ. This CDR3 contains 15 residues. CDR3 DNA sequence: TGCGCCAGCAGCTTGGGGGGGGTCCCTAACTATGGCTACACCTTC. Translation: CASSLGGVPNYGYTF.